This T cell receptor (beta chain) derives from a study of blood T cell repertoires in COVID-19. As for the study in general: Collection of acute and convalescent COVID-19 samples took place in the United States, Italy and Spain. Sample material is recorded as cDNA or gDNA derived from T cells, B-cell-depleted T cells, or PBMCs.

The CDR3 is made up of 15 amino acids. The V segment lost 4 bases and the J segment 6 bases; nucleotides outside the gene matches: 7. Germline CDR1 reads KGHSH; CDR2 reads LQKENI. In the original processing: Amplification of reference gene primers provided the estimated nucleated cell counts. Some clones are missing from TCRdb's copy, which holds only in-frame ones; the method was immunoSEQ multiplex PCR. V and J calls and clone size come straight from that table; D and trimming were deduced from the DNA. This table has 11,000 or so clones, over 70% appearing once. This sequence originates from a man aged 80 or over with acute or convalescent COVID-19. V usage is TRBV18 and J usage is TRBJ2-7; 12 nucleotides match TRBD1. What was sequenced was peripheral blood. The DNA of the CDR3 is TGTGCCAGCTCACTACCGGGACAGGGGGCGCGCGAGCAGTACTTC. Its translation is CASSLPGQGAREQYF. Full variable domain (outside the CDR3, taken from reference TRBV18 and TRBJ2-7): NAGVMQNPRHLVRRRGQEARLRCSPMKGHSHVYWYRQLPEEGLKFMVYLQKENIIDESGMPKERFSAEFPKEGPSILRIQQVVRGDSAAYFCASSLPGQGAREQYFGPGTRLTVT.